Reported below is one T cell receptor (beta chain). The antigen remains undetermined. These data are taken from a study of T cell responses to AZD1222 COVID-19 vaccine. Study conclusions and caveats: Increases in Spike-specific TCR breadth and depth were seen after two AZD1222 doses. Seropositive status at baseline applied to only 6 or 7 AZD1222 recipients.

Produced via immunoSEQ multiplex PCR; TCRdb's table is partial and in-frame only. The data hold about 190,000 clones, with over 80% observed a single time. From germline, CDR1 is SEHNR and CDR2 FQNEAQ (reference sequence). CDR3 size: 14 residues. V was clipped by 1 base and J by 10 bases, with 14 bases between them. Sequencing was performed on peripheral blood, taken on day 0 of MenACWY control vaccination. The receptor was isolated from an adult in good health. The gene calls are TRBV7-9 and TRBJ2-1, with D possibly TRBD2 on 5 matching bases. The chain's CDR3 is CASSLVGVAGEQFF. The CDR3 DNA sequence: TGTGCCAGCAGCTTAGTGGGCGTTGCGGGCGAGCAGTTCTTC.